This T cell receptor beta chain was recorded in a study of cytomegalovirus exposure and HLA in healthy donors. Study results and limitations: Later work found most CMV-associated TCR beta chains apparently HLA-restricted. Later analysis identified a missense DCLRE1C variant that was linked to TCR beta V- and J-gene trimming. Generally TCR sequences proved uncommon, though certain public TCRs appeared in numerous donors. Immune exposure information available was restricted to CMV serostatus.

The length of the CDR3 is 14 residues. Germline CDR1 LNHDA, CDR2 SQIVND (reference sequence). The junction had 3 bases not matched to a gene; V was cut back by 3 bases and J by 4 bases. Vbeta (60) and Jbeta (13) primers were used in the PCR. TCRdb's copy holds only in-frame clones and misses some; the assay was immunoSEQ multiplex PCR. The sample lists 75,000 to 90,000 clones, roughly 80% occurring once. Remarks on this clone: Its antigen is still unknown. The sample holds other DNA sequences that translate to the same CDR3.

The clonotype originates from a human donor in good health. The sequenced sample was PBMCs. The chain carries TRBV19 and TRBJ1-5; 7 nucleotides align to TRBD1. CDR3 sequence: CASSIRDRNQPQHF. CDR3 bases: TGTGCCAGTAGTATCCGGGACAGAAATCAGCCCCAGCATTTT. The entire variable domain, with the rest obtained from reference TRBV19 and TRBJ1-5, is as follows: DGGITQSPKYLFRKEGQNVTLSCEQNLNHDAMYWYRQDPGQGLRLIYYSQIVNDFQKGDIAEGYSVSREKKESFPLTVTSAQKNPTAFYLCASSIRDRNQPQHFGDGTRLSIL.